The next 24 T cell receptor beta chains were all read from a single sample in a study of shared clonotypes between healthy human individuals. Sequenced by immunoSEQ multiplex PCR; TCRdb stores in-frame clones only, minus some. The data hold some 2,000,000 clones, with 85% to 95% observed a single time. Sequencing used naive CD4+ T cells sorted from blood. Subset: CD45RA+ positively selected. The receptors were sampled from a man aged 18 to 29 in good health.

As to this clone: Other nucleotide sequences from this sample produce the same CDR3. The chain links TRBV28 to TRBJ2-1, with D possibly matching TRBD2 (5 bases). The germline gives CDR1 MDHEN, CDR2 SYDVKM. The CDR3 contains 12 residues. Trimming stripped 6 bases from V and 3 bases from J, with 6 bases between. CDR3 sequence (DNA): TGTGCCAGCAGCCGGGGCTACAATGAGCAGTTCTTC. Translation: CASSRGYNEQFF.

V and J are TRBV4-1 and TRBJ1-2; D is perhaps TRBD1 (5 bases). Trimming left V 3 bases short and J 6 bases short, with 20 bases between. The CDR3 is 16 residues long. CDR1 and CDR2 (germline): MGHRA, YSYEKL. The CDR3, as DNA: TGCGCCAGCAGCCATCCTAGGGGTCAGGGAGTCGATGGCTACACCTTC. Its translation: CASSHPRGQGVDGYTF.

The chain joins TRBV4-1 to TRBJ2-7, with D maybe TRBD2 (5 bases). Trimming removed 1 base at V and 0 bases at J, with 10 bases between. Germline lookup yields CDR1 MGHRA and CDR2 YSYEKL. The CDR3 has 15 amino acids. CDR3: CASSQGVASSYEQYF. CDR3 bases: TGCGCCAGCAGCCAAGGTGTAGCGAGCTCCTACGAGCAGTACTTC.

The chain couples TRBV28 to TRBJ1-2, with 7 positions matching TRBD1. In germline, CDR1 is MDHEN, CDR2 SYDVKM. V shed 5 bases, J shed 3 bases, and the junction held 6 bases outside the gene matches. This CDR3 is 14 amino acids long. The CDR3 sequence: CASSLDRVDYGYTF. The CDR3 nucleotides are TGTGCCAGCAGTCTCGACAGGGTGGACTATGGCTACACCTTC.

This chain joins TRBV19 and TRBJ1-4; D is uncertain. CDR1 and CDR2 from the germline V gene are LNHDA and SQIVND (reference sequence). This CDR3 is built from 16 residues. Trimming removed 7 bases at V and 0 bases at J, with 15 bases between. The CDR3 DNA reads as TGTGCCAGTATGGGTGGAAAAAAGGCAACTAATGAAAAACTGTTTTTT. Protein: CASMGGKKATNEKLFF. The full variable domain, its missing parts supplied by reference TRBV19 and TRBJ1-4, is DGGITQSPKYLFRKEGQNVTLSCEQNLNHDAMYWYRQDPGQGLRLIYYSQIVNDFQKGDIAEGYSVSREKKESFPLTVTSAQKNPTAFYLCASMGGKKATNEKLFFGSGTQLSVL.

V and J are TRBV7-9 and TRBJ2-7; D may correspond to TRBD1 or TRBD2 (6 bases each). Germline V gene sequence: CDR1 SEHNR, CDR2 FQNEAQ (reference sequence). V was cut by 2 bases and J by 0 bases, with 14 bases left in between. The CDR3 is made up of 16 amino acids. The CDR3 sequence: CASSLWGAKSSYEQYF. CDR3 DNA: TGTGCCAGCAGCTTATGGGGGGCCAAGAGCTCCTACGAGCAGTACTTC.

On this clone itself: Other DNA sequences from this sample encode an identical CDR3 as well. The J gene is TRBJ1-5, the V gene TRBV19; the D gene is possibly TRBD1 (5 bases). The CDR3 totals 13 residues. Between the trimmed V and J ends, which lost 3 bases and 7 bases, there was a span of 10 bases. Germline CDR1 is LNHDA and CDR2 is SQIVND (reference sequence). Here the CDR3 reads CASSMGGGQPQHF. The DNA of the CDR3 is TGTGCCAGTAGTATGGGGGGAGGGCAGCCCCAGCATTTT.

The chain uses TRBV5-4 and TRBJ1-2; possibly TRBD1 for D (5 bases). This CDR3 is built from 13 residues. Germline V gene data show CDR1 as SGHNT and CDR2 as YYREEE (reference sequence). V dropped 3 bases and J dropped 6 bases, with 12 bases sitting between them. As DNA, the CDR3 is TGTGCCAGCAGCTCCCCGGGGACGGATGGCTACACCTTC. This codes for CASSSPGTDGYTF.

The CDR3 region has the DNA TGTGCCAGCAGTCCACGGGAGGGAGGGTACGAGCAGTACTTC. It specifies CASSPREGGYEQYF. The chain is built from TRBV13 and TRBJ2-7; 8 bases are a match to TRBD2. Looked up from germline, CDR1 is PRHDT and CDR2 is FYEKMQ (reference sequence). CDR3 size: 14 residues. Germline trimming cut 6 bases from V and 4 bases from J; bases unmatched to any gene: 8.

This rearrangement joins TRBV12-5 to TRBJ2-7; possibly TRBD1 or TRBD2 for D (5 bases each). Trimming took off 1 base at V and 2 bases at J, with 9 bases between the two ends. The CDR3 covers 14 residues. Looked up from germline, CDR1 is LGHNT and CDR2 is FRNRAP. This CDR3 is CASGLAGHAYEQYF. The CDR3 region has the DNA TGTGCTAGTGGTTTGGCGGGGCATGCCTACGAGCAGTACTTC.

This clone has more than one count but fewer than ten. V is TRBV27 and J is TRBJ1-4; maybe TRBD1 (5 bases). Per the germline V gene, CDR1 is MNHEY and CDR2 is SMNVEV (reference sequence). V lost 3 bases to trimming and J lost 6 bases, with 20 bases between them. This CDR3 comprises 17 residues. The CDR3 region is CASSFSGLRGDDEKLFF. The DNA for the CDR3 is TGTGCCAGCAGTTTTTCCGGTTTAAGAGGGGACGATGAAAAACTGTTTTTT.

The chain combines TRBV11-2 with TRBJ2-4; 8 bases match TRBD2. The CDR3 totals 15 residues. Per the germline V gene, CDR1 is SGHAT and CDR2 is FQNNGV. V dropped 5 bases and J dropped 5; count of bases not matched to a gene: 8. The CDR3 DNA reads as TGTGCCAGCAGCCGGGGGGGCAGGGACCAAAACATTCAGTACTTC. This sequence encodes CASSRGGRDQNIQYF.

The chain recombines TRBV27 with TRBJ2-1; D might be TRBD1 or TRBD2, each matching 5 bases. V was shortened by 5 bases and J by 8 bases, with 16 bases between the two germline ends. There are 14 residues in the CDR3. The germline gives CDR1 MNHEY, CDR2 SMNVEV (reference sequence). The CDR3 loop is CASSIPGTMDEQFF. In DNA form, the CDR3 reads TGTGCCAGCAGTATCCCGGGGACCATGGATGAGCAGTTCTTC.

The V gene is TRBV7-9, the J gene TRBJ1-1, with D unresolved. CDR1 and CDR2 (germline): SEHNR, FQNEAQ (reference sequence). V was cut by 6 bases and J by 1 base, with 12 bases left in between. The CDR3 sequence is 14 residues long. The CDR3 bases are TGTGCCAGCAGAGGAGGAGGTCCGAACACTGAAGCTTTCTTT. Translated: CASRGGGPNTEAFF.

The gene calls are TRBV9 and TRBJ2-7; TRBD2 agrees at 7 bases. This CDR3 has 14 residues. The V gene's germline CDR1 is SGDLS and CDR2 YYNGEE. With 0 bases clipped from V and 6 bases from J, the junction kept 6 bases outside the gene matches. The DNA of the CDR3 is TGTGCCAGCAGCGTAGGGCAGGGCGGGAGCGAGCAGTACTTC. This sequence encodes CASSVGQGGSEQYF.

The chain uses TRBV9 and TRBJ1-3; perhaps TRBD1 as D (5 bases). CDR1 is SGDLS and CDR2 is YYNGEE in the germline V gene. The CDR3 loop spans 15 amino acids. The ends were cut back, 3 bases at V and 9 bases at J, with 19 bases in the middle. CDR3 bases: TGTGCCAGCAGCGGGGGGACGCTACCTCAGGGCACCATATATTTT. It encodes CASSGGTLPQGTIYF.

The rearrangement joins TRBV5-4 to TRBJ1-4; D is ambiguous. There are 15 residues in the CDR3. Germline V gene sequence: CDR1 SGHNT, CDR2 YYREEE (reference sequence). Trimming stripped 0 bases from V and 0 bases from J, with 6 bases between. The CDR3 spells CASSLEAATNEKLFF. The DNA of the CDR3 is TGTGCCAGCAGCTTGGAGGCCGCAACTAATGAAAAACTGTTTTTT.

The rearrangement uses TRBV7-2 and TRBJ2-2; no clear D. The germline V and J ends were trimmed by 0 bases and 3 bases, with 2 bases remaining between them. Germline V gene data show CDR1 as SGHTA and CDR2 as FQGNSA. CDR3 length: 13 residues. CDR3 nucleotide sequence: TGTGCCAGCAGCTTAGCCCACACCGGGGAGCTGTTTTTT. Translated: CASSLAHTGELFF. Filled out from reference TRBV7-2 and TRBJ2-2, the complete variable domain reads GAGVSQSPSNKVTEKGKDVELRCDPISGHTALYWYRQSLGQGLEFLIYFQGNSAPDKSGLPSDRFSAERTGGSVSTLTIQRTQQEDSAVYLCASSLAHTGELFFGEGSRLTVL.

V usage is TRBV11-3 and J usage is TRBJ2-7; 7 bases match TRBD1. After removal of 0 bases from V and 2 bases from J, the junction contained 4 bases not matched to a gene. Germline CDR1 is SGHNT and CDR2 is YENEEA. The CDR3 length is 15 residues. This chain's CDR3 is CASSLDPTGTYEQYF. As DNA, the CDR3 is TGTGCCAGCAGCTTAGACCCGACAGGGACCTACGAGCAGTACTTC.

This clone was seen once. This chain uses TRBV4-2 with TRBJ2-5; 9 nucleotides agree with TRBD2. Germline CDR1 and CDR2: LGHNA and YNFKEQ. The J segment lost 2 bases and the V segment lost 0 bases, leaving 7 bases of the junction unmatched. This CDR3 has 17 residues. CDR3 loop: CASSQDSSGRSQETQYF. In nucleotides, the CDR3 is TGTGCCAGCAGCCAAGACTCCAGCGGGAGGAGTCAAGAGACCCAGTACTTC.

This clone appeared a single time. V is TRBV6-1 and J is TRBJ2-7, with TRBD1 identical over 9 bases. V shed 5 bases, J shed 2 bases, and the junction held 7 bases outside the gene matches. This CDR3 comprises 15 residues. From germline, CDR1 is MNHNS and CDR2 SASEGT. The CDR3: CASSQQGQGPYEQYF. The CDR3 DNA is TGTGCCAGCAGTCAGCAGGGACAGGGCCCCTACGAGCAGTACTTC.

V usage is TRBV2 and J usage is TRBJ1-6; tentatively, D is TRBD1 (5 bases). This CDR3 comprises 12 residues. Trimming took off 6 bases at V and 11 bases at J, with 11 bases between the two ends. Germline values: CDR1 SNHLY, CDR2 FYNNEI. CDR3: CASRGTGPPLHF. CDR3 sequence (DNA): TGTGCCAGCAGAGGTACGGGGCCACCCCTCCACTTT.

This sequence joins TRBV5-4 and TRBJ2-5, with 7 bases fitting TRBD2. Germline CDR1 reads SGHNT; CDR2 reads YYREEE (reference sequence). This CDR3 comprises 15 residues. The junction had 7 bases not matched to a gene; V was cut back by 4 bases and J by 1 base. CDR3 region: CASSPKGGIQETQYF. CDR3 DNA: TGTGCCAGCAGCCCAAAGGGAGGGATCCAAGAGACCCAGTACTTC.

The rearrangement links TRBV11-2 to TRBJ2-7; D unresolved. The V gene lost 0 bases and the J gene lost 5 bases, with 14 bases spanning the gap. The germline CDR1 and CDR2 sequences are SGHAT and FQNNGV. This CDR3 has 15 amino acids. The CDR3 here is CASSLDTLDRHEQYF. CDR3 nucleotide sequence: TGTGCCAGCAGCTTAGATACCCTGGATCGACACGAGCAGTACTTC.